The 20 T cell receptor beta chains given below trace back to one sample, sequenced in a study of CD8+CD57+ T cells in acquired aplastic anemia (dated by TCRdb to about 2018). The patients picked for sequencing were ones in whom flow cytometry had shown an expansion of CD8+CD57+ cells. Sequencing used an Illumina HiSeq 2000. Genomic DNA served as template for TCR beta VDJ combination and CDR3 sequence profiling. TCRdb's own reprocessing of the public reads used fastp at Q25 and MiXCR and kept productive beta chains. Each record represents a unique CDR3 protein, reported with the most common genes and DNA among its rows. In all, the sample holds 120,000 or so distinct CDR3 sequences, and 55% to 70% of those were seen once. The top ten clones comprise 25% to 30% of the sample. Sequenced material: sorted CD4+, CD8+, or CD8+CD57+ T cells (not recorded which) from PBMCs. The receptors derive from a human donor with aplastic anemia.

Comment on this clonotype: Relative to the germline gene, one junction end is altered; a read error may explain this. This chain links TRBV29-1 with TRBJ1-2; D not resolved. The CDR3 sequence is 13 residues long. Germline CDR1 and CDR2: SQVTM and ANQGSEA. CDR3 loop: CSVELVGGYGYAF. The DNA for the CDR3 is TGCAGCGTTGAATTAGTCGGAGGCTATGGCTACGCCTTC.

The chain links TRBV6-2 or TRBV6-3 to TRBJ2-3, with D perhaps matching TRBD1 or TRBD2 (6 bases each). Trimming shortened V by 3 bases and J by 0 bases, and 16 bases separated the two germline ends. The CDR3 sequence is 17 residues long. Germline values: CDR1 MNHEY, CDR2 SVGEGT. Here the CDR3 reads CASSYGGPFTSTDTQYF. The CDR3 DNA is TGTGCCAGCAGTTATGGGGGGCCTTTTACTAGCACAGATACGCAGTATTTT.

This chain uses TRBV6-1 with TRBJ1-1; possibly TRBD1 for D (6 bases). Trimming took 2 bases from V and 1 from J, leaving 11 bases between them. In germline, CDR1 is MNHNS, CDR2 SASEGT. The CDR3 has 15 residues. The CDR3 loop reads CASSESGHQNTEAFF. The DNA for the CDR3 is TGTGCCAGCAGTGAATCGGGACACCAGAACACTGAAGCTTTCTTT.

This clonotype was counted only a few times. The rearrangement links TRBV12-3 or TRBV12-4 to TRBJ1-4; D unresolved. The CDR3 has 13 residues. With 1 base removed from V and 7 bases from J, the gap between germline ends came to 7 bases. CDR3 nucleotide sequence: TGTGCCAGCAGTTTAGGATCTAGTGAAAAACTGTTTTTT. Protein sequence: CASSLGSSEKLFF.

The J gene is TRBJ2-3, the V gene TRBV7-9; D is ambiguous. The germline V gene encodes CDR1 SEHNR and CDR2 FQNEAQ (reference sequence). This CDR3 comprises 13 residues. V was trimmed by 4 bases and J by 1 base, leaving 6 bases between them. Written as DNA, the CDR3 is TGTGCCAGCAGCTATCTCCGCACAGATACGCAGTATTTT. Its protein product is CASSYLRTDTQYF.

This clonotype was seen only a few times. The chain employs TRBV7-6 and TRBJ2-5; unclear D gene. Germline-derived CDR1 and CDR2 are SGHVS and FNYEAQ. The CDR3 is 10 residues long. V lost 5 bases to trimming and J lost 5 bases, with 3 bases between them. CDR3 loop: CASSRETQYF. The CDR3 coding sequence is TGTGCCAGCAGCCGGGAGACCCAGTACTTC. Full variable domain (missing parts from reference TRBV7-6 and TRBJ2-5): GAGVSQSPRYKVTKRGQDVALRCDPISGHVSLYWYRQALGQGPEFLTYFNYEAQQDKSGLPNDRFSAERPEGSISTLTIQRTEQRDSAMYRCASSRETQYFGPGTRLLVL.

This CDR3 is CASTKRSDTEAFF. In DNA, the CDR3 is TGTGCCAGCACTAAAAGGTCGGACACTGAAGCTTTCTTT. V is TRBV25-1 and J is TRBJ1-1; D gene ambiguous. Germline V gene sequence: CDR1 MGHDK, CDR2 SYGVNS. V lost 7 bases, J lost 3 bases, and 12 bases lay in between. This CDR3 has 13 residues.

As concerns this clonotype: This clone may be a read error of a much larger clone one base away. The gene calls are TRBV7-6 and TRBJ1-4; D may be TRBD1 (6 bases). The CDR3 runs 14 residues. Germline CDR1 is SGHVS and CDR2 is FNYEAQ. The CDR3 here is CASSTPGADERLFF. DNA of the CDR3: TGTGCCAGCAGCACGCCGGGGGCAGATGAAAGACTGTTTTTT.

The CDR3 reads CSVDGANYGYTF. The CDR3 bases are TGCAGCGTTGACGGCGCGAACTATGGCTACACCTTC. The chain carries TRBV29-1 and TRBJ1-2; the D is unclear. This CDR3 spans 12 amino acids. Germline V CDR1 and CDR2: SQVTM, ANQGSEA. V was cut by 3 bases and J by 2 bases, with 7 bases left in between.

This clonotype was picked up many times. The chain recombines TRBV5-1 with TRBJ2-1, with unresolved D. The germline CDR1 and CDR2 sequences are SGHRS and YFSETQ. The CDR3 spans 15 residues. Trimming removed 4 bases from V and 4 bases from J, with 15 bases in between. CDR3 sequence: CASSQEVEIYNEQFF. The CDR3 DNA reads as TGCGCCAGCAGCCAGGAAGTGGAAATTTACAATGAGCAGTTCTTC.

This chain links TRBV13 with TRBJ2-7; 10 nucleotides align to TRBD2. Germline lookup yields CDR1 PRHDT and CDR2 FYEKMQ (reference sequence). V lost 4 bases, J lost 4 bases, and 7 bases stayed unmatched. The CDR3 is made up of 15 amino acids. The CDR3: CASSSPLAGDYEQYF. CDR3 sequence (DNA): TGTGCCAGCAGCTCCCCGCTAGCGGGAGATTACGAGCAGTACTTC. Full variable domain (remainder filled in from reference TRBV13 and TRBJ2-7): AAGVIQSPRHLIKEKRETATLKCYPIPRHDTVYWYQQGPGQDPQFLISFYEKMQSDKGSIPDRFSAQQFSDYHSELNMSSLELGDSALYFCASSSPLAGDYEQYFGPGTRLTVT.

The chain links TRBV20-1 to TRBJ2-2; weak D call: TRBD1 (6 bases). The CDR3 loop spans 13 amino acids. CDR1 is DFQATT and CDR2 is SNEGSKA in the germline V gene (reference sequence). The CDR3 region is CARQELNTGELFF. CDR3 coding DNA: TGCGCACGACAGGAATTGAACACCGGGGAGCTGTTTTTT.

The rearrangement uses TRBV15 and TRBJ2-7, with unresolved D. The CDR3 length is 12 residues. V lost 4 bases and J 3 bases, leaving 7 bases between the germline ends. Germline V gene data show CDR1 as LNHNV and CDR2 as YYDKDF (reference sequence). The CDR3 protein is CATSNKNYEQYF. CDR3 coding DNA: TGTGCCACCAGCAACAAGAACTACGAGCAGTACTTC.

In its sample, this clonotype was seen many times. This chain joins TRBV12-3 or TRBV12-4 and TRBJ1-1; D uncertain. The CDR3 has 15 residues. The V gene lost 3 bases and the J gene lost 9 bases, with 20 bases spanning the gap. In DNA, the CDR3 is TGTGCCAGCAGTTTGGAGATAATGGGAGGGCCGAAAGCTTTCTTT. It encodes CASSLEIMGGPKAFF.

The chain recombines TRBV15 with TRBJ2-1; D is uncertain. The CDR3 sequence is 14 residues long. CDR1 is LNHNV and CDR2 is YYDKDF in the germline V gene (reference sequence). V was trimmed by 0 bases and J by 10 bases, leaving 13 bases between them. This chain's CDR3 is CATSRDQVLHEQFF. The CDR3 coding sequence is TGTGCCACCAGCAGAGATCAGGTTCTCCACGAGCAGTTCTTC.

This chain joins TRBV9 and TRBJ2-1; 9 bases match TRBD1. V gave up 4 bases and J gave up 7 bases; unmatched junction bases: 12. CDR1 is SGDLS and CDR2 is YYNGEE in the germline V gene. The length of the CDR3 is 16 residues. The CDR3 loop reads CASSMTRDRVGNEQFF. The DNA of the CDR3 is TGTGCCAGCAGCATGACCCGGGACAGGGTCGGGAATGAGCAGTTCTTC. Filled out from reference TRBV9 and TRBJ2-1, the complete variable domain reads DSGVTQTPKHLITATGQRVTLRCSPRSGDLSVYWYQQSLDQGLQFLIQYYNGEERAKGNILERFSAQQFPDLHSELNLSSLELGDSALYFCASSMTRDRVGNEQFFGPGTRLTVL.

The chain employs TRBV28 and TRBJ1-2, with a tentative D call TRBD1 (6 bases). V gave up 6 bases and J gave up 3 bases, with 17 bases separating them. CDR3 size: 15 residues. Germline CDR1 reads MDHEN; CDR2 reads SYDVKM. This CDR3 reads CASSPGRGGDYGYTF. The CDR3 DNA reads TGTGCCAGCAGCCCCGGTAGGGGGGGGGACTATGGCTACACCTTC.

This chain joins TRBV20-1 and TRBJ2-1; 12 bases map to TRBD2. The junction had 12 bases not matched to a gene; V was cut back by 3 bases and J by 6 bases. There are 17 residues in the CDR3. Germline V gene lookup returns CDR1 DFQATT and CDR2 SNEGSKA (reference sequence). CDR3 in amino acids: CSARVFGLAGGFNEQFF. CDR3 nucleotide sequence: TGCAGTGCTAGGGTCTTCGGCCTAGCGGGGGGGTTCAATGAGCAGTTCTTC.

The chain uses TRBV10-3 and TRBJ2-3; 7 bases align to TRBD1. CDR3 length: 15 amino acids. Germline loops: CDR1 ENHRY, CDR2 SYGVKD. The J segment lost 4 bases and the V segment lost 1 base, leaving 5 bases of the junction unmatched. The CDR3 protein is CAISEFGQVSDTQYF. As DNA, the CDR3 is TGTGCCATCAGTGAGTTCGGACAGGTATCAGATACGCAGTATTTT.

This clonotype was recorded many times. The chain is built from TRBV15 and TRBJ2-7; 7 bases are a match to TRBD1. Germline CDR1 and CDR2: LNHNV and YYDKDF (reference sequence). V lost 1 base and J lost 4; bases outside the gene matches: 7. The CDR3 has 15 amino acids. CDR3 sequence (DNA): TGTGCCACCAGCAGAGTTCGACAGGGTGGTTACGAGCAGTACTTC. It specifies CATSRVRQGGYEQYF.